This entry concerns a single T cell receptor beta chain. Its specificity is not known. With 2 bases removed from V and 4 bases from J, the gap between germline ends came to 11 bases. This CDR3 has 14 residues. The germline V gene encodes CDR1 SNHLY and CDR2 FYNNEI. Sequencing sought depths of 1 in 200,000 to 1 in 1 million T cells. TCRdb's copy holds only in-frame clones and misses some; the assay was immunoSEQ multiplex PCR. The sample includes hundreds of thousands of clones, 70% seen only once; the top ten take approximately 15%. This record comes from a study of cytotoxic CD8 clonotypes in ibrutinib-treated CLL. Overall study findings and caveats: Clonality measured at baseline exceeded age-matched healthy donors, tracking circulating CD8+ T-cell counts.

The chain joins TRBV2 to TRBJ1-2, with D possibly matching TRBD1 (5 bases). This TCR was recovered from a human donor with chronic lymphocytic leukemia. Source: PBMCs, taken after 24 months of ibrutinib treatment. The CDR3 reads CASSEQTGGYGYTF. CDR3 nucleotide sequence: TGTGCCAGCAGTGAACAAACAGGAGGCTATGGCTACACCTTC.